Below are 18 T cell receptor beta chains sequenced from a single sample in a study of tumor-infiltrating lymphocytes in oesophageal squamous cell carcinoma. TCRdb called the PCR reads again in MiXCR, with one record for every CDR3 protein. The table lists around 16,000 distinct CDR3 sequences, 40% to 60% of them singletons, with about a sixth in the top ten. The sample comprised esophageal tumor tissue. These TCRs come from a male donor with esophageal squamous cell carcinoma.

This clonotype occurred many times. The chain employs TRBV7-6 and TRBJ2-1, with 7 bases identical to TRBD2. The CDR3 sequence is 16 residues long. The germline gives CDR1 SGHVS, CDR2 FNYEAQ. The V gene end was trimmed by 6 bases and the J gene end by 0 bases; junction bases not matched to a gene: 8. This chain's CDR3 is CASSSTSESSYNEQFF. The CDR3 DNA reads TGTGCCAGCAGTTCCACTAGCGAAAGCTCCTACAATGAGCAGTTCTTC.

This chain joins TRBV5-6 and TRBJ2-7; TRBD2 might be the D (7 bases). With the DNA end fitting TRBJ2-5 better, the J assignment may be wrong. Germline V lookup: CDR1 SGHDT, CDR2 YYEEEE. The CDR3 is made up of 15 amino acids. The CDR3 nucleotides are TGTGCCAGCAGCTTGCGCGGGGGCAAACAAGAGACCCAGTACTTC. Translated: CASSLRGGKQETQYF.

The CDR3 sequence: CASSHGTGTDTQYF. CDR3 in DNA: TGTGCCAGCAGCCACGGGACAGGCACAGATACGCAGTATTTT. The V call is TRBV6-5, the J call TRBJ2-3; 7 positions match TRBD1. The length of the CDR3 is 14 residues. V shed 6 bases and J 1 base; nucleotides not matched to a gene: 4. Looked up from germline, CDR1 is MNHEY and CDR2 is SVGAGI.

This clonotype was seen repeatedly, ten times or more. Germline is not matched at one junction end, which may reflect a read error. This rearrangement joins TRBV5-4 to TRBJ2-1; 10 nucleotides line up with TRBD2. CDR1 is SGHNT and CDR2 is YYREEE in the germline V gene (reference sequence). The CDR3 has 15 residues. The chain's CDR3 is CASSPGQAGGPSRVF. DNA of the CDR3: TGTGCCAGCAGCCCCGGGCAAGCGGGAGGGCCCTCCCGGGTCTTC.

V and J are TRBV7-6 and TRBJ2-3, with 8 bases that match TRBD2. Per germline, CDR1 SGHVS and CDR2 FNYEAQ. V lost 4 bases, J lost 0 bases, and 6 bases stayed unmatched. The CDR3 has 16 amino acids. For the CDR3, the DNA is TGTGCCAGCAGCTCCACAGCGGGAGCTAGCACAGATACGCAGTATTTT. Translation gives CASSSTAGASTDTQYF. The full variable domain, completed using reference TRBV7-6 and TRBJ2-3, is GAGVSQSPRYKVTKRGQDVALRCDPISGHVSLYWYRQALGQGPEFLTYFNYEAQQDKSGLPNDRFSAERPEGSISTLTIQRTEQRDSAMYRCASSSTAGASTDTQYFGPGTRLTVL.

The V and J genes are TRBV3-1 and TRBJ2-7; tentatively, D is TRBD1 (6 bases). CDR1 is LGHDT, CDR2 YNNKEL, per germline (reference sequence). V was clipped by 6 bases and J by 5 bases, with 14 bases between them. This CDR3 is built from 13 residues. The CDR3 DNA follows: TGTGCCAGCAGTCAAAACAGGGTTAACGAGCAGTACTTC. Translated: CASSQNRVNEQYF.

This clonotype is medium-sized. The chain recombines TRBV6-1 with TRBJ2-3, with D hard to call. Germline V gene lookup returns CDR1 MNHNS and CDR2 SASEGT. The CDR3 is 14 residues long. Trimming pared 7 bases from V and 0 bases from J, leaving 11 bases between. CDR3 loop: CASKPTGSTDTQYF. The CDR3 DNA follows: TGTGCCAGCAAACCAACTGGGAGCACAGATACGCAGTATTTT.

This clonotype was seen more than once but under ten times. This chain links TRBV6-2 or TRBV6-3 with TRBJ2-3; 11 nucleotides line up with TRBD2. CDR1 and CDR2 from the germline V gene are MNHEY and SVGEGT. This CDR3 contains 16 residues. After removal of 7 bases from V and 7 bases from J, the junction contained 13 bases not matched to a gene. The CDR3 DNA follows: TGTGCCAGCAACAGCCCCCCGGGACTAGCGGCAAATACGCAGTATTTT. Residues: CASNSPPGLAANTQYF.

This clonotype was picked up a small number of times. The chain joins TRBV5-1 to TRBJ2-3, with TRBD1 identical over 10 bases. Gene TRBJ2-1 matches the end of the DNA better, so the J call may be wrong. The CDR3 is 19 amino acids. Germline V gene lookup returns CDR1 SGHRS and CDR2 YFSETQ. The CDR3 loop is CASSPPRTGGLERRREQFF. In DNA form, the CDR3 reads TGCGCCAGCAGCCCCCCCCGGACAGGGGGACTAGAGAGACGTCGCGAGCAGTTCTTC.

The table lists this clonotype with a count of one. Here the CDR3 omits its conserved ending phenylalanine or tryptophan, so a read error is the likely source. It is unclear where the CDR3 begins or ends on the DNA, so no DNA is shown, and the CDR3 is as TCRdb lists it. The chain uses TRBV7-2 and TRBJ2-3; the DNA was not compared with TRBD1, the D call given in the table. The CDR3 length is 17 residues, termini included. Germline CDR1 SGHTA, CDR2 FQGNSA. The CDR3 loop reads CASSLGRERSYEQYFGP.

This clonotype was observed at least ten times. The V gene is TRBV19, the J gene TRBJ2-2; no clear D. The V end was cut by 0 bases, the J end by 2 bases, with 16 bases between. Germline CDR1 and CDR2: LNHDA and SQIVND (reference sequence). This CDR3 spans 18 amino acids. The CDR3 sequence is CASSIDVLWQINTGELFF. CDR3 bases: TGTGCCAGTAGTATAGATGTCTTGTGGCAGATTAACACCGGGGAGCTGTTTTTT.

This clonotype was detected a few times. The V gene is TRBV7-2, the J gene TRBJ2-1; 11 positions match TRBD2. Trimming removed 4 bases from V and 3 bases from J; junction bases left unmatched: 8. Germline lookup yields CDR1 SGHTA and CDR2 FQGNSA. The CDR3 contains 17 residues. The CDR3 spells CASSSLEGLAVYNEQFF. CDR3 DNA: TGTGCCAGCAGCTCCTTGGAGGGACTAGCGGTCTACAATGAGCAGTTCTTC.

On this clonotype itself: The missing conserved phenylalanine or tryptophan at the end of this CDR3 makes a read error likely. The DNA is left out, because the CDR3 cannot be placed on it with certainty; the CDR3 is given as TCRdb lists it. The rearrangement joins TRBV7-3 to TRBJ1-1; the D call TRBD1 from the table was never checked on the DNA. A total of 17 residues make up the CDR3, ends included. Germline V gives CDR1 SGHTA, CDR2 FQGTGA. This CDR3 is CASSLGRIAPTSSTSVR.

The DNA for the CDR3 is TGTGCCAGCAGCTTAAGAGCTAGACAGAACCCTAACCGAATGAATGACAATGAGCAGTTCTTC. Translation gives CASSLRARQNPNRMNDNEQFF. The chain carries TRBV7-3 and TRBJ2-5; D may be TRBD1 (5 bases). The assigned J gene may be wrong: the sequence end matches TRBJ2-1 better. The CDR3 runs to 21 residues. CDR1 SGHTA and CDR2 FQGTGA come from the germline V gene.

This clonotype came up many times. The chain has TRBV7-9 and TRBJ2-5, with D uncertain. V was trimmed by 4 bases and J by 2 bases, leaving 14 bases between them. The CDR3 extends over 15 amino acids. Germline V lookup: CDR1 SEHNR, CDR2 FQNEAQ (reference sequence). The CDR3 is CASSSGPSQQETQYF. CDR3 sequence (DNA): TGTGCCAGCAGCTCTGGACCCTCCCAGCAAGAGACCCAGTACTTC.

This chain uses TRBV7-3 with TRBJ2-1, with D unclear. Trimming took off 5 bases at V and 5 bases at J, with 10 bases between the two ends. Per the germline V gene, CDR1 is SGHTA and CDR2 is FQGTGA. CDR3 length: 13 amino acids. The CDR3 nucleotides read TGTGCCAGCAGCGCCGAAAGGAACAATGAGCAGTTCTTC. It codes for CASSAERNNEQFF.

This rearrangement joins TRBV7-9 to TRBJ2-5; the match to TRBD2 covers 15 bases. The last part of the DNA fits TRBJ2-1 better; the J call may be wrong. The CDR3 loop spans 15 amino acids. Germline loops: CDR1 SEHNR, CDR2 FQNEAQ (reference sequence). The CDR3 nucleotides are TGTGCCAGCAGCCCATGGACTAGCGGGAGGGTGGGGCAGTTCTTC. As protein: CASSPWTSGRVGQFF.

At least ten counts were recorded for this clonotype. The chain combines TRBV6-6 with TRBJ1-1; D is undetermined. Deletions cut 0 bases from V and 5 bases from J, with 19 bases between. This CDR3 has 17 amino acids. The germline gives CDR1 MNHNY, CDR2 SVGAGI (reference sequence). The CDR3 region has the DNA TGTGCCAGCAGTTACTCAACAGTGAGTTTTAGAGAAACTGAAGCTTTCTTT. As protein: CASSYSTVSFRETEAFF.